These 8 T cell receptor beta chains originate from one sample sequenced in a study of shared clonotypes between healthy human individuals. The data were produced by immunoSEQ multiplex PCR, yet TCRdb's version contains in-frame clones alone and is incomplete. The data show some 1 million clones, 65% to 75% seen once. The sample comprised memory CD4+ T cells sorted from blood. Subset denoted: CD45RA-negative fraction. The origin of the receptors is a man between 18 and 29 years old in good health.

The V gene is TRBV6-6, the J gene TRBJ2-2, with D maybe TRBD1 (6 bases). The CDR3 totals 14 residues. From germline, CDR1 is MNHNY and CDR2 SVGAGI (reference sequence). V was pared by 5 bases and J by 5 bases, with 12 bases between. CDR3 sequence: CASSITGLTGELFF. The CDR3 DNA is TGTGCCAGCAGTATCACAGGGTTAACCGGGGAGCTGTTTTTT.

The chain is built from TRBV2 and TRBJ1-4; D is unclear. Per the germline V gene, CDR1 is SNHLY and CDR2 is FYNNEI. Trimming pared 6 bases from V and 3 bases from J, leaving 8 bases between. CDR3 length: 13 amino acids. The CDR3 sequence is CASRTTANEKLFF. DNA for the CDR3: TGTGCCAGCAGAACAACGGCTAATGAAAAACTGTTTTTT.

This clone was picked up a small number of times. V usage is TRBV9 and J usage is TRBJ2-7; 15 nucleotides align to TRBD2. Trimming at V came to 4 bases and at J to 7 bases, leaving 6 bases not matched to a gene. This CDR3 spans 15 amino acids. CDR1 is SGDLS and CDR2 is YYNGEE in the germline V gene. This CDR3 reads CASSISGLAGGEQYF. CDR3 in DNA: TGTGCCAGCAGCATATCGGGACTAGCGGGAGGTGAGCAGTACTTC.

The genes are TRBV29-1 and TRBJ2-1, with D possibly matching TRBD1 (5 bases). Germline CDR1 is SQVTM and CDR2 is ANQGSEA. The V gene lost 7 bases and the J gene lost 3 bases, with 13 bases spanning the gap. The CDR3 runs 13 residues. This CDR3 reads CSGGVLNYNEQFF. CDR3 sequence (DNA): TGCAGCGGGGGCGTCCTAAACTACAATGAGCAGTTCTTC.

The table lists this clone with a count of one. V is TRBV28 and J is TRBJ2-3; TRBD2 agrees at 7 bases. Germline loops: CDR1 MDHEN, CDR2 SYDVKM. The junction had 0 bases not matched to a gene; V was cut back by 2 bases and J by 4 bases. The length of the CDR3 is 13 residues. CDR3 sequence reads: CASSLSGADTQYF. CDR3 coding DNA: TGTGCCAGCAGTTTAAGCGGGGCAGATACGCAGTATTTT.

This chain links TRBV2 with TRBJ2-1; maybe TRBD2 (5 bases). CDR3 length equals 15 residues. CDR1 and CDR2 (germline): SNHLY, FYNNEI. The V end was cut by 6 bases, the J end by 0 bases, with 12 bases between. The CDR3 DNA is TGTGCCAGCAGCGCACGGACTCTCTCCTACAATGAGCAGTTCTTC. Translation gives CASSARTLSYNEQFF. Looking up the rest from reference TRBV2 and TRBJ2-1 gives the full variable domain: EPEVTQTPSHQVTQMGQEVILRCVPISNHLYFYWYRQILGQKVEFLVSFYNNEISEKSEIFDDQFSVERPDGSNFTLKIRSTKLEDSAMYFCASSARTLSYNEQFFGPGTRLTVL.

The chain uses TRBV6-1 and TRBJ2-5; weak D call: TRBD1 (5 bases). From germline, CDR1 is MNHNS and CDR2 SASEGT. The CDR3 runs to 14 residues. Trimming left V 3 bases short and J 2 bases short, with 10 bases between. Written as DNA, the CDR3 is TGTGCCAGCAGTGAGGGGTCAGGGCAAGAGACCCAGTACTTC. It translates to CASSEGSGQETQYF.

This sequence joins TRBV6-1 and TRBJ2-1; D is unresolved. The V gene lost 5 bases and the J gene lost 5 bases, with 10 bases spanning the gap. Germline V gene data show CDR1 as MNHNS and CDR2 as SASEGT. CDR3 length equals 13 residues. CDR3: CASSIQGNNEQFF. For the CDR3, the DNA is TGTGCCAGCAGTATACAAGGGAACAATGAGCAGTTCTTC.